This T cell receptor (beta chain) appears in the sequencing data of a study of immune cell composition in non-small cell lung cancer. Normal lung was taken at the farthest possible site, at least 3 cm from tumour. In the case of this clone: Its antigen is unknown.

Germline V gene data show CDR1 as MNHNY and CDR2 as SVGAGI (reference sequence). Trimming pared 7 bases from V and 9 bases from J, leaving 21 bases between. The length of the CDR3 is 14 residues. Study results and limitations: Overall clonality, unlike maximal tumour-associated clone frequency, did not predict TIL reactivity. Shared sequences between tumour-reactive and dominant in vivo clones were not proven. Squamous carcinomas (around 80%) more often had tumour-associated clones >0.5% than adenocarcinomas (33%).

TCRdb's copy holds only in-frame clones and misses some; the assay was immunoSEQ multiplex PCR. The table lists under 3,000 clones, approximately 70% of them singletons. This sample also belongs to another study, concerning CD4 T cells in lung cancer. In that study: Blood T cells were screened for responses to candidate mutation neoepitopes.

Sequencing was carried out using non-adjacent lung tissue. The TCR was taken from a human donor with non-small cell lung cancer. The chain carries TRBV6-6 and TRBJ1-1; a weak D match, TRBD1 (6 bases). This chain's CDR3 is CASTETGTPSQAFF. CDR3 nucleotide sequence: TGTGCCAGCACCGAGACCGGGACACCGAGCCAAGCTTTCTTT.